This T cell receptor (beta chain) derives from a study of blood T cell repertoires in COVID-19. TCRdb's copy holds only in-frame clones and misses some; the assay was immunoSEQ multiplex PCR. The profile shows 50,000 to 80,000 clones, 85% to 90% of them singletons. Germline CDR1 and CDR2: LNHDA and SQIVND (reference sequence). This CDR3 has 16 amino acids. Between the trimmed V and J ends, which lost 7 bases and 3 bases, there was a span of 19 bases. The specimen was peripheral blood. The sequence was obtained from a man between 60 and 70 years old with acute or convalescent COVID-19. The J gene is TRBJ1-5, the V gene TRBV19; D may be TRBD1 (5 bases). The CDR3: CASTPVEGLLNQPQHF. Here the CDR3 DNA reads TGTGCCAGTACCCCCGTAGAGGGACTTCTCAATCAGCCCCAGCATTTT.